What follows are 5 T cell receptor beta chains derived from one specimen sequenced in a study of CD8+CD57+ T cells in acquired aplastic anemia. Both TCR beta VDJ combination and CDR3 sequence profiling were carried out. Genomic DNA was the template for this profiling. TCRdb re-called the reads with MiXCR, one entry per CDR3 protein. This sample has tens of thousands of distinct CDR3 sequences, with approximately 46% found just once. The sequenced material came from sorted CD4+, CD8+, or CD8+CD57+ T cells (not recorded which) from PBMCs. These receptors were taken from a human donor in good health, serving as a control.

V usage is TRBV5-1 and J usage is TRBJ2-7, with unresolved D. Germline CDR1 and CDR2: SGHRS and YFSETQ. The CDR3 has 13 residues. V was pared by 0 bases and J by 5 bases, with 9 bases between. The DNA for the CDR3 is TGCGCCAGCAGCTTGGTCAATTTCCACGAGCAGTACTTC. It translates to CASSLVNFHEQYF.

CDR3 region: CASSLLSTDTQYF. CDR3 bases: TGTGCCAGCAGTTTGCTAAGCACAGATACGCAGTATTTT. This chain connects TRBV2 to TRBJ2-3; D gene uncertain. Germline lookup yields CDR1 SNHLY and CDR2 FYNNEI. Between the trimmed V and J ends, which lost 5 bases and 0 bases, there was a span of 6 bases. CDR3 size: 13 residues.

In this sample, this clonotype turned up many times. V gene TRBV24-1 combines with J gene TRBJ2-2; D remains unclear. Trimming shortened V by 3 bases and J by 13 bases, and 11 bases separated the two germline ends. Germline V gives CDR1 KGHDR, CDR2 SFDVKD. CDR3 length: 12 amino acids. The CDR3 loop is CATSDLSGMLFF. In DNA, the CDR3 is TGTGCCACCAGTGATCTTTCTGGAATGCTGTTTTTT.

This clonotype was seen ten or more times. The chain uses TRBV15 and TRBJ2-4, with D uncertain. The CDR3 consists of 15 residues. Germline loops: CDR1 LNHNV, CDR2 YYDKDF (reference sequence). Trimming removed 1 base at V and 5 bases at J, with 12 bases between. The CDR3 loop is CATSRVGEGQNIQYF. The DNA of the CDR3 is TGTGCCACCAGCAGAGTTGGGGAAGGGCAAAACATTCAGTACTTC.

The V and J genes are TRBV29-1 and TRBJ1-2; 8 nucleotides align to TRBD1. This CDR3 comprises 13 residues. V trimming: 0 bases; J trimming: 8 bases; junction bases outside the gene matches: 5. Germline assignment: CDR1 SQVTM and CDR2 ANQGSEA. CDR3 coding DNA: TGCAGCGTTGAAGATGGGCAGGGGGCGGGCTACACCTTC. Residues: CSVEDGQGAGYTF.